Below are 25 T cell receptor beta chains sequenced from a single sample in a study of cytomegalovirus exposure and HLA in healthy donors. Use of 60 Vbeta and 13 Jbeta primers characterized the PCR. Profiling relied on immunoSEQ multiplex PCR, and the TCRdb table lists in-frame clones only, not all of them. Of some 130,000 clones listed, approximately 80% are singletons. Sequencing was performed on PBMCs. The receptors were sampled from a woman in her forties or fifties in good health and CMV-seropositive.

This clone appeared a single time. V and J are TRBV4-3 and TRBJ1-1; 8 bases are a match to TRBD1. V was clipped by 1 base and J by 4 bases; unmatched bases: 5. This CDR3 region has 15 residues. The germline CDR1 and CDR2 sequences are LGHNA and YSLEER. The DNA for the CDR3 is TGCGCCAGCAGCCAAGGCCCAACAGGGGGCACTGAAGCTTTCTTT. Amino acids: CASSQGPTGGTEAFF.

The chain uses TRBV9 and TRBJ1-2; D unclear. Germline lookup yields CDR1 SGDLS and CDR2 YYNGEE. The CDR3 spans 14 residues. Trimming stripped 0 bases from V and 2 bases from J, with 8 bases between. The CDR3 loop reads CASSVAIQNYGYTF. CDR3 DNA: TGTGCCAGCAGCGTAGCAATCCAGAACTATGGCTACACCTTC. The full variable domain, with the rest looked up from reference TRBV9 and TRBJ1-2, is DSGVTQTPKHLITATGQRVTLRCSPRSGDLSVYWYQQSLDQGLQFLIQYYNGEERAKGNILERFSAQQFPDLHSELNLSSLELGDSALYFCASSVAIQNYGYTFGSGTRLTVV.

This clone was picked up one time. This sequence joins TRBV6-5 and TRBJ1-2; D is unclear. Germline CDR1 MNHEY, CDR2 SVGAGI. The V end was cut by 0 bases, the J end by 5 bases, with 7 bases between. The CDR3 consists of 13 residues. Written as DNA, the CDR3 is TGTGCCAGCAGTTACTCGAGTTTGTATGGCTACACCTTC. As protein: CASSYSSLYGYTF.

V usage is TRBV5-1 and J usage is TRBJ2-2; D uncertain. CDR1 is SGHRS and CDR2 is YFSETQ in the germline V gene. CDR3 size: 15 residues. Trimming left V 1 base short and J 0 bases short, with 7 bases between. The CDR3 region is CASSLRGTNTGELFF. For the CDR3, the DNA is TGCGCCAGCAGCTTGAGAGGCACGAACACCGGGGAGCTGTTTTTT.

This clone has more than one count but fewer than ten. The chain is built from TRBV7-3 and TRBJ1-5, with 9 positions matching TRBD1. This CDR3 has 18 residues. The V gene's germline CDR1 is SGHTA and CDR2 FQGTGA. V trimming: 5 bases; J trimming: 3 bases; junction bases outside the gene matches: 14. CDR3 nucleotide sequence: TGTGCCAGCAGCCCCAGACAGGGGGGGGGATTGGCCAATCAGCCCCAGCATTTT. Translated: CASSPRQGGGLANQPQHF.

The chain recombines TRBV9 with TRBJ2-7, with TRBD2 matching over 12 bases. J was trimmed by 2 bases and V by 0 bases; bases with no gene match: 6. The germline V gene has CDR1 SGDLS and CDR2 YYNGEE. The CDR3 spans 17 residues. As DNA, the CDR3 is TGTGCCAGCAGCGTAGACCCGACTAGCGGGGGACCCTACGAGCAGTACTTC. Protein sequence: CASSVDPTSGGPYEQYF.

This chain uses TRBV6-5 with TRBJ2-3; 7 bases are a match to TRBD2. CDR3 length: 13 amino acids. V shed 4 bases, J shed 9 bases, and the junction held 7 bases outside the gene matches. Germline CDR1 is MNHEY and CDR2 is SVGAGI. The CDR3 bases are TGTGCCAGCAGTTTATCGCGGGGGATGACGCAGTATTTT. This gives the protein CASSLSRGMTQYF.

This clone was counted only a few times. The CDR3 here is CASSWAPGENEKLFF. CDR3 coding DNA: TGTGCCAGCAGCTGGGCCCCGGGGGAAAATGAAAAACTGTTTTTT. The V call is TRBV5-4, the J call TRBJ1-4, with D possibly TRBD1 on 5 matching bases. Germline V gene data show CDR1 as SGHNT and CDR2 as YYREEE (reference sequence). The length of the CDR3 is 15 residues. The V end was cut by 3 bases, the J end by 5 bases, with 14 bases between.

The chain is built from TRBV6-6 and TRBJ1-4; possible D gene TRBD1, 5 bases. This CDR3 is 15 amino acids long. From germline, CDR1 is MNHNY and CDR2 SVGAGI (reference sequence). The V end lost 5 bases, the J end lost 8 bases, and 18 bases lay between the germline ends. The CDR3 loop reads CASSRSGGSEEKLFF. In nucleotides, the CDR3 is TGTGCCAGCAGTCGTTCCGGGGGGAGTGAGGAAAAACTGTTTTTT.

The chain recombines TRBV7-8 with TRBJ1-6, with D perhaps TRBD1 (6 bases). The germline CDR1 and CDR2 sequences are SGHVS and FQNEAQ. The CDR3 extends over 14 amino acids. DNA for the CDR3: TGTGCAGCCAACGGGGGGCCGAGAAATTCACCCCTCCACTTT. It specifies CAANGGPRNSPLHF.

V gene TRBV6-1 combines with J gene TRBJ2-7; 7 nucleotides align to TRBD1. The CDR3 runs to 13 residues. Germline V lookup: CDR1 MNHNS, CDR2 SASEGT. The V gene end was trimmed by 5 bases and the J gene end by 9 bases; junction bases not matched to a gene: 10. The CDR3 sequence is CASSTVQGVGQYF. CDR3 DNA: TGTGCCAGCAGTACGGTTCAGGGGGTCGGGCAGTACTTC.

The chain employs TRBV7-8 and TRBJ1-5; TRBD1 aligns across 8 bases. Germline loops: CDR1 SGHVS, CDR2 FQNEAQ. V was clipped by 3 bases and J by 5 bases; unmatched bases: 3. This CDR3 is built from 14 residues. The CDR3 region is CASSLGTGDQPQHF. The CDR3 DNA reads as TGTGCCAGCAGCTTGGGGACAGGTGATCAGCCCCAGCATTTT.

This chain joins TRBV18 and TRBJ1-1; a possible D gene is TRBD1 (6 bases). Germline CDR1 is KGHSH and CDR2 is LQKENI. The CDR3 spans 12 residues. V dropped 2 bases and J dropped 8 bases, with 9 bases sitting between them. The CDR3 sequence: CASSPLGAEAFF. Written as DNA, the CDR3 is TGTGCCAGCTCACCATTGGGGGCAGAAGCTTTCTTT.

V and J are TRBV4-1 and TRBJ2-7; 9 positions agree with TRBD1. With 0 bases clipped from V and 5 bases from J, the junction kept 8 bases outside the gene matches. CDR3 size: 16 residues. CDR1 and CDR2 from the germline V gene are MGHRA and YSYEKL. DNA of the CDR3: TGCGCCAGCAGCCAAGAAAACAGGGGGCGGCGGAACGAGCAGTACTTC. Translation gives CASSQENRGRRNEQYF.

The chain uses TRBV11-2 and TRBJ2-5; possible D gene TRBD2, 5 bases. The CDR3 runs 15 residues. CDR1 is SGHAT and CDR2 is FQNNGV in the germline V gene. V lost 3 bases, J lost 5 bases, and 16 bases lay in between. The CDR3 loop reads CASSLWTPFGETQYF. In nucleotides, the CDR3 is TGTGCCAGCAGCTTGTGGACTCCCTTCGGGGAGACCCAGTACTTC.

The rearrangement uses TRBV2 and TRBJ2-6, with D perhaps matching TRBD1 (5 bases). Per germline, CDR1 SNHLY and CDR2 FYNNEI. V dropped 4 bases and J dropped 0 bases, with 19 bases sitting between them. The CDR3 totals 19 residues. For the CDR3, the DNA is TGTGCCAGCAGTGGGCCCAGGTTAGCAGGGTTCTCTGGGGCCAACGTCCTGACTTTC. Translated, it gives CASSGPRLAGFSGANVLTF. Filled out from reference TRBV2 and TRBJ2-6, the complete variable domain reads EPEVTQTPSHQVTQMGQEVILRCVPISNHLYFYWYRQILGQKVEFLVSFYNNEISEKSEIFDDQFSVERPDGSNFTLKIRSTKLEDSAMYFCASSGPRLAGFSGANVLTFGAGSRLTVL.

This clone was detected only once. The chain recombines TRBV18 with TRBJ2-1, with D possibly being TRBD1 (6 bases). The CDR3 is 16 residues long. CDR1 and CDR2 (germline): KGHSH, LQKENI. V was pared by 6 bases and J by 0 bases, with 15 bases between. DNA for the CDR3: TGTGCCAGCTCCCTTTCAGGGGTGTTCTCCTACAATGAGCAGTTCTTC. This encodes CASSLSGVFSYNEQFF.

J is TRBJ1-2 and V is TRBV11-2; the match to TRBD1 covers 7 bases. Losses at the gene ends were 1 base for V and 2 bases for J; bases not matched to a gene: 10. The CDR3 length is 17 residues. Per the germline V gene, CDR1 is SGHAT and CDR2 is FQNNGV. This chain's CDR3 is CASSLVYRGLENYGYTF. CDR3 in DNA: TGTGCCAGCAGCTTAGTTTACAGGGGCCTCGAGAACTATGGCTACACCTTC.

The V call is TRBV5-1, the J call TRBJ1-6, with 11 positions matching TRBD1. The CDR3 sequence is 17 residues long. Per the germline V gene, CDR1 is SGHRS and CDR2 is YFSETQ. V shed 0 bases and J 9 bases; nucleotides not matched to a gene: 8. In nucleotides, the CDR3 is TGCGCCAGCAGCTTGGGGACAGGGGGCATAGAGGGTTCACCCCTCCACTTT. This gives the protein CASSLGTGGIEGSPLHF.

The genes are TRBV5-1 and TRBJ2-7, with 8 bases that match TRBD2. Germline CDR1 is SGHRS and CDR2 is YFSETQ. V trimming: 1 base; J trimming: 0 bases; junction bases outside the gene matches: 3. This CDR3 comprises 15 residues. CDR3 bases: TGCGCCAGCAGCTTGCGACTAGCGAGCTCCTACGAGCAGTACTTC. This encodes CASSLRLASSYEQYF.

V gene TRBV2 combines with J gene TRBJ2-7; TRBD2 matches 10 bases. Germline CDR1 reads SNHLY; CDR2 reads FYNNEI. V dropped 5 bases and J dropped 3; count of bases not matched to a gene: 10. CDR3 size: 16 residues. Here the CDR3 reads CASSYMASGGSYEQYF. The DNA of the CDR3 is TGTGCCAGCAGTTACATGGCTAGCGGGGGTAGCTACGAGCAGTACTTC.

The chain uses TRBV7-8 and TRBJ1-2; 10 positions agree with TRBD1. Per germline, CDR1 SGHVS and CDR2 FQNEAQ. The CDR3 is 13 amino acids. V trimming: 1 base; J trimming: 8 bases; junction bases outside the gene matches: 1. CDR3 sequence: CASSLGDRGGYTF. DNA of the CDR3: TGTGCCAGCAGCTTAGGGGACAGGGGCGGCTACACCTTC. Full variable domain (remainder filled in from reference TRBV7-8 and TRBJ1-2): GAGVSQSPRYKVAKRGQDVALRCDPISGHVSLFWYQQALGQGPEFLTYFQNEAQLDKSGLPSDRFFAERPEGSVSTLKIQRTQQEDSAVYLCASSLGDRGGYTFGSGTRLTVV.

The sample holds one count of this clone. The chain carries TRBV28 and TRBJ1-5; D uncertain. Per the germline V gene, CDR1 is MDHEN and CDR2 is SYDVKM. The CDR3 has 12 residues. V was shortened by 7 bases and J by 2 bases, with 6 bases between the two germline ends. CDR3 in amino acids: CASIGGNQPQHF. The CDR3 coding sequence is TGTGCCAGCATCGGTGGCAATCAGCCCCAGCATTTT.

The chain has TRBV6-1 and TRBJ1-4, with 7 positions matching TRBD1. The CDR3 is 19 amino acids. V dropped 3 bases and J dropped 4; count of bases not matched to a gene: 17. Germline values: CDR1 MNHNS, CDR2 SASEGT. The chain's CDR3 is CASSDTDRASFPFNEKLFF. The CDR3 DNA reads TGTGCCAGCAGTGACACTGACAGGGCCAGTTTCCCTTTTAATGAAAAACTGTTTTTT.

The V call is TRBV5-1, the J call TRBJ1-1; TRBD1 is a possible D gene (5 bases). V was trimmed by 5 bases and J by 7 bases, leaving 15 bases between them. Looked up from germline, CDR1 is SGHRS and CDR2 is YFSETQ. This CDR3 comprises 13 residues. The CDR3 DNA is TGCGCCAGCAGGGTTCCAGGGCGAGGTGAAGCTTTCTTT. It codes for CASRVPGRGEAFF. Combining the CDR3 with reference TRBV5-1 and TRBJ1-1 gives the whole variable domain KAGVTQTPRYLIKTRGQQVTLSCSPISGHRSVSWYQQTPGQGLQFLFEYFSETQRNKGNFPGRFSGRQFSNSRSEMNVSTLELGDSALYLCASRVPGRGEAFFGQGTRLTVV.